This section outlines one T cell receptor (beta chain) sequence together with its context. The target antigen is unknown. The sample comes from a study of T-cell memory formation after mild COVID-19. With constant-segment primers, 5'RACE yielded cDNA libraries of TCR alpha and TCR beta that carried sample barcodes and UMIs. MiXCR, run by TCRdb on the 5' RACE reads, gives a single entry per CDR3 protein. This table has about 560,000 distinct CDR3 sequences, about 18% appearing once. Points from the study as a whole: Day 15 to 85 contractors were CD4/CD8 balanced; later expanders leaned CD4+. Mainly in CM and EM were contracting CD4+ clones; CD8+ were in EMRA. Some responding clones appeared in pre-infection memory, suggesting cross-reactive memory joined.

The sequence derives from an adult woman who had mild COVID-19 (a few samples of this study predate the infection). Cell type and time point are not known. Sequenced input: PBMCs or a T cell subset sorted from them (not recorded which).

For the CDR3, the DNA is TGCGCCAGCAGCATAGAGGGGTCAACCATGAACACTGAAGCTTTCTTT. Protein product: CASSIEGSTMNTEAFF. V usage is TRBV5-1 and J usage is TRBJ1-1; D might be TRBD1 (5 bases). The germline CDR1 and CDR2 sequences are SGHRS and YFSETQ. V lost 4 bases, J lost 0 bases, and 16 bases lay in between. The CDR3 is 16 amino acids. Full variable domain (remainder filled in from reference TRBV5-1 and TRBJ1-1): KAGVTQTPRYLIKTRGQQVTLSCSPISGHRSVSWYQQTPGQGLQFLFEYFSETQRNKGNFPGRFSGRQFSNSRSEMNVSTLELGDSALYLCASSIEGSTMNTEAFFGQGTRLTVV.